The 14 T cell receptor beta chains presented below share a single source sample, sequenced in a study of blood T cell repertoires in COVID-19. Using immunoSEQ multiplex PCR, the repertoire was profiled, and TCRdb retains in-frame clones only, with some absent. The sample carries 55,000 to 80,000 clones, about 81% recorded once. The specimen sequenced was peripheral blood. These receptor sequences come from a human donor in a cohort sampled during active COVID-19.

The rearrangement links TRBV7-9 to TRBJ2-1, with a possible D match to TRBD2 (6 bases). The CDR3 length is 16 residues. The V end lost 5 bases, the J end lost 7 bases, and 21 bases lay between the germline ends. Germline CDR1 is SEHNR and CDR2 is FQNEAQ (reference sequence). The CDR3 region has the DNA TGTGCCAGCAGCCCTCGTAGACTAGTGGATAGGAATGAGCAGTTCTTC. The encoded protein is CASSPRRLVDRNEQFF.

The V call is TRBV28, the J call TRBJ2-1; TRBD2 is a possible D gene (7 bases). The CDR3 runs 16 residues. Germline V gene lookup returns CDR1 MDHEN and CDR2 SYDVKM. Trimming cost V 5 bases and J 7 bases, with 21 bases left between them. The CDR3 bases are TGTGCCAGCAGTCTGGGGTCTAGCGGAGGGGGGAATGAGCAGTTCTTC. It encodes CASSLGSSGGGNEQFF.

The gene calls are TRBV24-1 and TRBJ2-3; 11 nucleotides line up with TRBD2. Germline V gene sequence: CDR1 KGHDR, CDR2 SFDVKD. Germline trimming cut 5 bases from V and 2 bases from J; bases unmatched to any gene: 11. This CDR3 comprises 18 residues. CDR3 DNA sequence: TGTGCCACCAGTGGCGCCTCCGGGACTAGCGGTTACACAGATACGCAGTATTTT. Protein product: CATSGASGTSGYTDTQYF.

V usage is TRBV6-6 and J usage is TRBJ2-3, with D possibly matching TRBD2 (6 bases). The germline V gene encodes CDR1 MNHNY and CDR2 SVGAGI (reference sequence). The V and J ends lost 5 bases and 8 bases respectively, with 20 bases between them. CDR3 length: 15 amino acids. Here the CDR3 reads CASSPLLGPRGTQYF. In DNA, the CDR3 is TGTGCCAGCAGTCCTCTTCTCGGGCCGCGGGGTACGCAGTATTTT.

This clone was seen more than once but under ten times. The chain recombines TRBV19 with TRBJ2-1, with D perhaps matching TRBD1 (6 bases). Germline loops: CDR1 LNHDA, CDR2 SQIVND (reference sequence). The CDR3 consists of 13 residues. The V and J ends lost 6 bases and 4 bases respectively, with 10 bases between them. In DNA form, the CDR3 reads TGTGCCAGTAGGGGCAGGGGTTACAATGAGCAGTTCTTC. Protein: CASRGRGYNEQFF.

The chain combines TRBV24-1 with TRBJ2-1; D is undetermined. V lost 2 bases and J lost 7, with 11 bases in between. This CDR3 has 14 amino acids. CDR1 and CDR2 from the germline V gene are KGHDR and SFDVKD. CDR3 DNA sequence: TGTGCCACCAGTGATTCCCCGATTGCGAATGAGCAGTTCTTC. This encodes CATSDSPIANEQFF.

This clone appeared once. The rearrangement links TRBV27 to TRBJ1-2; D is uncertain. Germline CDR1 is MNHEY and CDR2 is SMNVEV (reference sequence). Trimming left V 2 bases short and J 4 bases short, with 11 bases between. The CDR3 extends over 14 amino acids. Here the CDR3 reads CASSLKHGGYGYTF. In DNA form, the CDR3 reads TGTGCCAGCAGTTTAAAACACGGAGGCTATGGCTACACCTTC.

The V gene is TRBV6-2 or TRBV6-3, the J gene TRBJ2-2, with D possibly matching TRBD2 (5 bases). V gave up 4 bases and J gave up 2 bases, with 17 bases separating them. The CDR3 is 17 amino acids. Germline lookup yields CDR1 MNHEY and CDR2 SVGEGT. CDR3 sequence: CASSSTLAIFNTGELFF. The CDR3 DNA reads TGTGCCAGCAGTTCTACCCTAGCTATCTTTAACACCGGGGAGCTGTTTTTT.

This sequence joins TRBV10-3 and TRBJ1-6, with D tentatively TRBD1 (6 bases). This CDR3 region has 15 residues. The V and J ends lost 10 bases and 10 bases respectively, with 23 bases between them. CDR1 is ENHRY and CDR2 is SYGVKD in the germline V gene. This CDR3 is CASSGTSPQRSPLHF. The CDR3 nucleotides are TGTGCCAGCTCCGGGACATCTCCTCAGAGGTCACCCCTCCACTTT.

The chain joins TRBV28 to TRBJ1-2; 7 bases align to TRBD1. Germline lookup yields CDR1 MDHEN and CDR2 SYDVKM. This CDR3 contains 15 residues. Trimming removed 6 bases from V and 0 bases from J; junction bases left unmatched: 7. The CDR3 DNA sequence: TGTGCCAGCAGATTCTCAGGGGGAGCTAACTATGGCTACACCTTC. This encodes CASRFSGGANYGYTF.

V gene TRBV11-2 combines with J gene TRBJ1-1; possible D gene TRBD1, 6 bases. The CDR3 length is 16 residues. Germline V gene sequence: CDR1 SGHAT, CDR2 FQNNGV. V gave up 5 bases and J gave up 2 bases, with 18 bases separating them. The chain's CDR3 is CASSTATGTPNTEAFF. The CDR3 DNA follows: TGTGCCAGCAGCACAGCTACCGGGACACCTAACACTGAAGCTTTCTTT.

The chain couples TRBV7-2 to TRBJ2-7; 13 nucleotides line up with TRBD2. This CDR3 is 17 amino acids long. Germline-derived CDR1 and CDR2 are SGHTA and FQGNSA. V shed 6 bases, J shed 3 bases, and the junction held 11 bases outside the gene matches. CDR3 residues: CASSPGTSGNRDYEQYF. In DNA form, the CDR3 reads TGTGCCAGCAGTCCCGGGACTAGCGGGAACCGTGACTACGAGCAGTACTTC.

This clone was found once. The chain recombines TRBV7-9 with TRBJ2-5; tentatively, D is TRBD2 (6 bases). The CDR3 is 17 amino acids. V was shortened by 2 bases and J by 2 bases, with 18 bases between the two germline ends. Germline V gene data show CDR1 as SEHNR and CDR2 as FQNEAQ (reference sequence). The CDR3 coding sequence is TGTGCCAGCAGCTTAAACCCCGCTTTAGCGGAACAAGAGACCCAGTACTTC. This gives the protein CASSLNPALAEQETQYF. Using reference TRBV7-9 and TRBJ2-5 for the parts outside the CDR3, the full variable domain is DTGVSQNPRHKITKRGQNVTFRCDPISEHNRLYWYRQTLGQGPEFLTYFQNEAQLEKSRLLSDRFSAERPKGSFSTLEIQRTEQGDSAMYLCASSLNPALAEQETQYFGPGTRLLVL.

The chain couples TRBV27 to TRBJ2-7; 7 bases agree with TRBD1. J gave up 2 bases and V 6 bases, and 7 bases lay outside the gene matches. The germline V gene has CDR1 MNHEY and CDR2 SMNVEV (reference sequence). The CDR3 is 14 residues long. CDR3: CASRMTGSPYEQYF. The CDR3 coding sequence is TGTGCCAGCAGGATGACAGGGTCCCCCTACGAGCAGTACTTC.